This TCR beta chain comes out of a study of OX40 agonist ivuxolimab in advanced cancers. As for the study in general: A mean age of about 56 years, range about 23 to 90, was recorded, and 82.7% were male. Of the participants, approximately 44% had some prior anti-PD-1, anti-PD-L1 or anti-CTLA-4 therapy, which was allowed.

Note on this clone: What it binds is not known.

Study findings and constraints: On average, a greater number of expanded clones characterised CD8+ T cells relative to CD4+.

Clones were read by immunoSEQ multiplex PCR, and TCRdb kept only the in-frame ones, dropping some. The sample holds roughly 49,000 clones, roughly 90% seen once. This clonotype was obtained from an adult with an advanced solid tumor such as melanoma, head and neck, liver or kidney cancer. This sample comprised CD4+ or CD8+ T cells sorted from blood, obtained in a trial of the OX40 agonist ivuxolimab.

In DNA form, the CDR3 reads TGCAGTGCCCCCCGGGGAAACACCATATATTTT. It translates to CSAPRGNTIYF. The chain combines TRBV20-1 with TRBJ1-3; D is uncertain. V was clipped by 6 bases and J by 4 bases, with 7 bases between them. The V gene's germline CDR1 is DFQATT and CDR2 SNEGSKA (reference sequence). The CDR3 sequence is 11 residues long.